Listed below are T cell receptor beta chains from one sample, sequenced in a study of T cell responses to AZD1222 COVID-19 vaccine. The protocol was immunoSEQ multiplex PCR, while the TCRdb copy is restricted to in-frame clones and leaves out a portion. This sample has around 52,000 clones, with around 85% found just once. This material consisted of peripheral blood, taken on day 0 of AZD1222 vaccination. These TCRs come from an adult in good health. CDR3s include the opening cysteine and the closing phenylalanine or tryptophan. Fields, in order: V gene, D gene, clone size, J gene, CDR3 length, CDR3 protein, CDR3 DNA. D genes are given only for firm matches. Only some rows state a clone size, as once, few, many or a class for expanded clones.

TRBV4-1	NA	once	TRBJ1-5	14	CPPRPPDSNQPQHF	TGCCCCCCCCGCCCCCCGGATAGCAATCAGCCCCAGCATTTT
TRBV5-4	NA	NA	TRBJ1-1	13	CASSTQMNTEAFF	TGTGCCAGCAGTACTCAGATGAACACTGAAGCTTTCTTT
TRBV6-2/TRBV6-3	TRBD1	NA	TRBJ2-1	15	CASSYYGTGHNEQFF	TGTGCCAGCAGTTACTATGGGACAGGACACAATGAGCAGTTCTTC
TRBV29-1	NA	medium-sized	TRBJ1-1	15	CSVEEEGGMNTEAFF	TGCAGCGTTGAAGAGGAAGGGGGGATGAACACTGAAGCTTTCTTT
TRBV10-3	NA	once	TRBJ1-1	17	CAIMSSILGAGNTEAFF	TGTGCCATCATGAGTTCCATTCTAGGGGCCGGGAACACTGAAGCTTTCTTT
TRBV6-5	TRBD1	few	TRBJ1-2	16	CASSYDRDRGGNGYTF	TGTGCCAGCAGTTACGACCGGGACAGGGGGGGTAATGGCTACACCTTC
TRBV7-9	TRBD2	once	TRBJ2-7	15	CASSSGLAGTSEQYF	TGTGCCAGCAGCTCGGGACTAGCCGGAACCTCCGAGCAGTACTTC
TRBV12-3/TRBV12-4	NA	NA	TRBJ1-2	13	CASSLIRARGYTF	TGTGCCAGCAGCCTTATTAGGGCACGGGGCTACACCTTC
TRBV20-1	NA	NA	TRBJ1-2	16	CSASGERGMGLDGYTF	TGCAGTGCTAGTGGCGAGCGTGGTATGGGGTTGGATGGCTACACCTTC
TRBV6-1	NA	medium-sized	TRBJ2-7	15	CASSDRQASSYEQYF	TGTGCCAGCAGTGACCGACAGGCGAGCTCCTACGAGCAGTACTTC
TRBV29-1	NA	NA	TRBJ2-7	11	CSVVGAYEQYF	TGCAGCGTTGTAGGAGCCTACGAGCAGTACTTC
TRBV10-3	NA	NA	TRBJ1-2	12	CATAQQGSRYTF	TGTGCCACCGCCCAACAGGGTTCGCGCTACACCTTC
TRBV11-3	TRBD2	NA	TRBJ2-7	15	CASSLGTSGRGEQYF	TGTGCCAGCAGCCTCGGTACTAGCGGGAGGGGTGAGCAGTACTTC